The entry below gives a single TCR beta chain sequence along with its context. This clone's antigen is unknown. No per-base quality is available; no much larger clone lies one base away. The data were obtained in a study of shared clonotypes between healthy human individuals (dated by TCRdb to the early 2020s). About the investigation overall: The cohort comprised two women and three men aged 18 to 49 years. Leukapheresis yielded between about 0.8 and 8.9 billion PBMCs per donor. To estimate repertoire size and how much clonotypes are shared between individuals, the study performed deep sequencing of blood TCR repertoires from about five healthy adults. For each donor, three plates each were used for CD4 naive and CD4 memory, two plates were used for CD8 naive, and one plate was used for CD8 memory. To increase sequencing depth and limit assay-specific biases, TCR repertoire library preparation and sequencing were carried out by different laboratories using diverse techniques.

Healthy HIV-negative adults with no recently reported acute infections or vaccinations were included as donors. All donors were Caucasian adults living in Nashville, Tennessee, USA. CD4+ T cells were enriched by magnetic negative selection, after which naive cells were positively selected on CD45RA and the negative fraction was taken as the memory subset. After blood collection by leukapheresis, PBMCs were isolated using Ficoll-Histopaque density gradient centrifugation and then cryopreserved in the vapor phase of liquid nitrogen. Analytical flow cytometry was used to check the purity and quantity of every magnetically sorted T cell population. Genomic DNA was isolated from each sorted fraction and quantified by UV absorbance on a Nanodrop 2000c. The CDR3 sequence holds 15 residues, the cysteine and phenylalanine included. Here the CDR3 DNA is all that survives: 45 bases in frame from base 1. The junction carries 18 bases between V and J, which are trimmed by 4 bases and 8 bases respectively. CDR1 and CDR2 (SGHNT, YYREEE) derive from the germline V gene (reference sequence).

What the work shows at the level of the full study, not this receptor alone: Incomplete sequencing was indicated by rarefaction of sorted-subset datasets, despite the large sequencing depth. Naive subsets generally had larger estimated clonotype richness than memory subsets did. Sampling was restricted to blood, and TCR repertoires in tissue are likely to differ from TCR repertoires in blood. When four donors were compared, the shared fraction of clonotypes was about 5.5% for naive CD4, 3% to 4% for naive CD8, 2% to 2.5% for memory CD4, and 0.4% for memory CD8. Compared with non-shared clonotypes, clonotypes shared by all four sorted-subset donors had higher generation probabilities. The small number of donors limited the genetic and exposure-history diversity represented. Pairwise subsampling led to the expectation that sequencing depth would affect the degree of clonotype sharing among donors.

Using the deep immunoSEQ assay, TCR CDR3 regions were amplified from genomic DNA by multiplex PCR. Extracted genomic DNA from each cell subset was distributed evenly across all wells of several immunoSEQ 96-well plates, and each plate was treated as a replicate. Each replicate PCR for sorted subsets received approximately 220 ng genomic DNA, equal to 30,000 or so T cell genomes. Purified libraries were measured with a Qubit 3.0 fluorometer, size-checked on a Bioanalyzer 2100, and measured again with the KAPA Library Quantification kit. Every immunoSEQ 96-well plate was sequenced on a dedicated single-read 150-cycle Illumina NextSeq 550 flow cell. The paper's processing steps were these. Because only junctional sequences without quality scores were contained in the immunoSEQ output, filtering matching that applied to full-length reads could not be performed. To assign V/J genes and CDR3, sequences were annotated against IMGT germline references using PyIR, a Python wrapper for IgBLAST v1.9. Reads were filtered out if the reads had weak V/J assignments (E-value above 1e-6), no CDR3, stop codons, out-of-frame junctions, or ambiguous translated residues. V3J clonotypes were defined by identical inferred V gene, J gene, and CDR3 amino acid sequence. The percentage overlap between two repertoires was calculated by dividing the number of shared unique clonotypes by the size of the smaller repertoire. Repertoire richness was assessed with RTK rarefaction, the Chao1 estimator, and Recon v2.1 estimates of unobserved clonotypes. Generation probabilities were computed with OLGA for all TCRbeta clonotypes obtained by the gDNA method from several donors. Not all clones reach the TCRdb copy of this immuneACCESS table, which keeps in-frame sequences only. Checked studies attribute under half of the gap to unresolved V genes and leave the rest unexplained. The V and J calls and clone size come from that table; D and trimming were worked out from the DNA. This sample lists about a million clones; approximately 75% were detected once. The leading ten clones occupy 0.89% of the sample.

The specimen sequenced was memory CD4+ T cells from PBMCs. The cell subset or site label for this specimen denotes: CD45RA-negative fraction. The sequence was collected from a man younger than 30 in good health. Some clones in this sample may be carry-over from other donors' samples. Here the chain combines TRBV5-4 and TRBJ1-4, with TRBD1 perhaps the D gene, on 5 matching bases. This receptor carries the CDR3 CASSHTGGRQEKLFF. The sequenced DNA is TGTGCCAGCAGCCATACAGGAGGAAGGCAGGAAAAACTGTTTTTT. The CDR3, completed at both ends by the reference TRBV5-4 and TRBJ1-4 genes, gives the full variable domain ETGVTQSPTHLIKTRGQQVTLRCSSQSGHNTVSWYQQALGQGPQFIFQYYREEENGRGNFPPRFSGLQFPNYSSELNVNALELDDSALYLCASSHTGGRQEKLFFGSGTQLSVL.